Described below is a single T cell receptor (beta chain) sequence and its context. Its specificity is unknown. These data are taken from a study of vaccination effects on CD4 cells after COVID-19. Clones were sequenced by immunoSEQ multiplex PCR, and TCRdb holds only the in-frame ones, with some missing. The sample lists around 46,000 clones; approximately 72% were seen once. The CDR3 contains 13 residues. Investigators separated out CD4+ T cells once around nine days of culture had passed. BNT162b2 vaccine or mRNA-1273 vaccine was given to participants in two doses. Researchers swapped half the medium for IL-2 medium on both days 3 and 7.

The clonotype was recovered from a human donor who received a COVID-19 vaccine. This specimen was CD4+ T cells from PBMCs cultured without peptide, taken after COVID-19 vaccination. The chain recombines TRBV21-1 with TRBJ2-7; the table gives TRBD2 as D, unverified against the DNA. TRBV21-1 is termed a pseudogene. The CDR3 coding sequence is TGTGCCAGCAGCAAAGTTTGCGGGTACGAGCAGTACTTC. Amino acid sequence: CASSKVCGYEQYF.